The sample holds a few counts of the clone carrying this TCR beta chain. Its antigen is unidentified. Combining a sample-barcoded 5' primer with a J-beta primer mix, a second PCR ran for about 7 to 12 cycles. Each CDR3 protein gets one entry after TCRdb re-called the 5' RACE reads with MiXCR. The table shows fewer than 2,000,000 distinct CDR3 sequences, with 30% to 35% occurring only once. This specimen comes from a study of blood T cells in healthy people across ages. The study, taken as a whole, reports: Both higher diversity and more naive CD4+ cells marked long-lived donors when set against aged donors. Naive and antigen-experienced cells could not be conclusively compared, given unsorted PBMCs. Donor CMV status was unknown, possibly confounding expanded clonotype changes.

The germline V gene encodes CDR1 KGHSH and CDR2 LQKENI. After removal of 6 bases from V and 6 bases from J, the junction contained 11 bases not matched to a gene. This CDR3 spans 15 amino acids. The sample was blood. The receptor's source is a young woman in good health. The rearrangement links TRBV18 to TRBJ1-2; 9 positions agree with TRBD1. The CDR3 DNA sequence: TGTGCCAGCTCGAAGGAACAGGGGGCTCAGAATGGCTACACCTTC. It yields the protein CASSKEQGAQNGYTF. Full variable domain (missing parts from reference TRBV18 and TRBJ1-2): NAGVMQNPRHLVRRRGQEARLRCSPMKGHSHVYWYRQLPEEGLKFMVYLQKENIIDESGMPKERFSAEFPKEGPSILRIQQVVRGDSAAYFCASSKEQGAQNGYTFGSGTRLTVV.